This TCR beta chain appears in the sequencing data of a study of blood T cell repertoires in COVID-19. The assay was immunoSEQ multiplex PCR, and TCRdb's table has in-frame clones only and misses some. This table has about 670,000 clones, approximately 90% appearing once. CDR3 length equals 16 residues. Germline CDR1 reads MNHEY; CDR2 reads SMNVEV (reference sequence). V shed 4 bases and J shed 3 bases, with 15 bases lying between them. This rearrangement joins TRBV27 to TRBJ1-4; possible D gene TRBD1, 6 bases. The receptor comes from a woman aged 18 to 35 with acute or convalescent COVID-19. The sample consisted of peripheral blood. CDR3 region: CASSSSGAAPNEKLFF. The CDR3 DNA reads TGTGCCAGCAGTTCCTCAGGGGCGGCTCCTAATGAAAAACTGTTTTTT.